This TCR beta chain comes out of a study of shared clonotypes between healthy human individuals. Study at large: Each donor's CD8 memory used one plate, CD8 naive two, each CD4 subset three.

Here immunoSEQ multiplex PCR was the method, and the copy in TCRdb shows in-frame clones only, minus some. The sample shows roughly 2 million clones, roughly 94% of them seen only once. Trimming took 8 bases from V and 4 from J, leaving 9 bases between them. The V gene's germline CDR1 is MNHNS and CDR2 SASEGT. The CDR3 spans 12 residues. This receptor was identified in a man aged 18-30 years in good health. The genes are TRBV6-1 and TRBJ1-5; D is undetermined. The sequencing input was naive CD4+ T cells sorted from blood. Indicated subset: CD45RA+ positively selected. CDR3: CASDIPNQPQHF. The CDR3 DNA follows: TGTGCCAGCGACATCCCTAATCAGCCCCAGCATTTT.